The 23 T cell receptor beta chains below were found in one sample sequenced in a study of human T cells and chemical hapten exposure. TCRdb recomputed calls from the RACE reads with MiXCR, one row per CDR3 protein. This sample yields fewer than 400,000 distinct CDR3 sequences, of which about 7% are seen a single time; about 8% belongs to the top ten. Time point in this sample: patch test 1, 2 weeks after DPC sensitization. The sample's treatment: therapeutic diphenylcyclopropenone sensitization with weekly scalp DPC. Sequenced material: whole blood, taken in connection with sensitization to the hapten diphenylcyclopropenone (DPC). The receptors derive from a woman younger than 30 with alopecia areata. Some clones in this sample may be carry-over from other donors' samples.

This clonotype was observed at least ten times. This chain connects TRBV4-2 to TRBJ2-5; tentatively, D is TRBD1 or TRBD2 (6 bases each). Between the trimmed V and J ends, which lost 6 bases and 5 bases, there was a span of 13 bases. CDR1 and CDR2 from the germline V gene are LGHNA and YNFKEQ. The CDR3 loop spans 13 amino acids. The CDR3 loop reads CASREGGQETQYF. The CDR3 DNA reads as TGTGCCAGCAGAGAAGGGGGGCAGGAGACCCAGTACTTC.

This clonotype has just a few counts. This chain joins TRBV4-3 and TRBJ2-3; D unclear. The CDR3 consists of 16 residues. V lost 4 bases and J lost 1, with 15 bases in between. The germline gives CDR1 LGHNA, CDR2 YSLEER. The chain's CDR3 is CASSRGRYMGTDTQYF. The CDR3 nucleotides read TGCGCCAGCAGCCGAGGACGTTATATGGGCACAGATACGCAGTATTTT.

The rearrangement uses TRBV27 and TRBJ2-7; D possibly corresponds to TRBD1 (6 bases). Germline V gene lookup returns CDR1 MNHEY and CDR2 SMNVEV (reference sequence). Trimming took off 8 bases at V and 2 bases at J, with 13 bases between the two ends. This CDR3 has 13 residues. CDR3 sequence: CASGWTAAYEQYF. Here the CDR3 DNA reads TGTGCCAGCGGATGGACAGCCGCCTACGAGCAGTACTTC.

The chain combines TRBV7-8 with TRBJ1-1, with TRBD1 matching over 7 bases. Germline V lookup: CDR1 SGHVS, CDR2 FQNEAQ. J was trimmed by 4 bases and V by 6 bases; bases with no gene match: 11. The CDR3 consists of 15 residues. The CDR3 DNA follows: TGTGCCAGCAGATACGTACAGGGGAGCGCCACTGAAGCTTTCTTT. This gives the protein CASRYVQGSATEAFF.

This clonotype showed up many times. The rearrangement uses TRBV28 and TRBJ1-4, with D perhaps matching TRBD1 (5 bases). Germline-derived CDR1 and CDR2 are MDHEN and SYDVKM. This CDR3 spans 14 amino acids. V was clipped by 2 bases and J by 4 bases, with 8 bases between them. As DNA, the CDR3 is TGTGCCAGCAGTTTAGTCGGGGGTAATGAAAAACTGTTTTTT. It specifies CASSLVGGNEKLFF.

A few counts support this clonotype. The chain couples TRBV6-2 or TRBV6-3 to TRBJ2-5, with D possibly matching TRBD2 (6 bases). Trimming shortened V by 8 bases and J by 5 bases, and 15 bases separated the two germline ends. The CDR3 sequence is 13 residues long. Germline loops: CDR1 MNHEY, CDR2 SVGEGT. For the CDR3, the DNA is TGTGCCAGCTTACGGGGACTGAGCGAGACCCAGTACTTC. Protein product: CASLRGLSETQYF.

This clonotype was detected only a few times. The gene calls are TRBV12-3 or TRBV12-4 and TRBJ1-6; D may be TRBD1 (6 bases). V lost 3 bases, J lost 8 bases, and 14 bases lay in between. This CDR3 contains 15 residues. CDR3 amino acids: CASSFSGTQDSPLHF. CDR3 nucleotide sequence: TGTGCCAGCAGTTTCTCGGGGACACAAGATTCACCCCTCCACTTT.

The chain combines TRBV5-1 with TRBJ1-6; TRBD1 matches at 7 bases. V shed 4 bases, J shed 7 bases, and the junction held 11 bases outside the gene matches. Germline lookup yields CDR1 SGHRS and CDR2 YFSETQ. There are 16 residues in the CDR3. CDR3: CASSIRQGGENSPLHF. CDR3 DNA: TGCGCCAGCAGCATCAGACAGGGCGGGGAGAATTCACCCCTCCACTTT.

The chain joins TRBV28 to TRBJ1-6; tentatively, D is TRBD1 (5 bases). Germline V gene data show CDR1 as MDHEN and CDR2 as SYDVKM. CDR3 length equals 14 residues. Trimming stripped 6 bases from V and 8 bases from J, with 14 bases between. CDR3 residues: CASSLTRGYSPLHF. CDR3 DNA sequence: TGTGCCAGCAGCCTAACACGGGGGTATTCACCCCTCCACTTT. Looking up the rest from reference TRBV28 and TRBJ1-6 gives the full variable domain: DVKVTQSSRYLVKRTGEKVFLECVQDMDHENMFWYRQDPGLGLRLIYFSYDVKMKEKGDIPEGYSVSREKKERFSLILESASTNQTSMYLCASSLTRGYSPLHFGNGTRLTVT.

A word on this clonotype: One base away lies a much larger clone, so this may be a sequencing read error. The V call is TRBV5-1, the J call TRBJ2-3; maybe TRBD2 (5 bases). The CDR3 spans 13 residues. The V gene's germline CDR1 is SGHRS and CDR2 YFSETQ. With 4 bases removed from V and 2 bases from J, the gap between germline ends came to 8 bases. CDR3 sequence: CASSGEPTDTQYF. CDR3 coding DNA: TGCGCCAGCAGCGGGGAGCCCACAGATACGCAGTATTTT.

The J gene is TRBJ1-5, the V gene TRBV6-1; D unclear. CDR1 MNHNS and CDR2 SASEGT come from the germline V gene. The CDR3 totals 12 residues. Trimming cost V 3 bases and J 6 bases, with 6 bases left between them. The CDR3 DNA reads TGTGCCAGCAGTGATCTGCTTCAGCCCCAGCATTTT. It is translated as CASSDLLQPQHF.

This clonotype came up a few times. This chain connects TRBV29-1 to TRBJ2-5; 16 bases match TRBD2. V shed 7 bases and J 7 bases; nucleotides not matched to a gene: 9. The germline gives CDR1 SQVTM, CDR2 ANQGSEA. The CDR3 contains 15 residues. The CDR3 here is CSGSGTSGGGATQYF. DNA of the CDR3: TGCAGCGGTTCCGGGACTAGCGGGGGGGGAGCGACCCAGTACTTC.

This clonotype came up many times. The chain has TRBV6-5 and TRBJ1-1; D might be TRBD1 (6 bases). The CDR3 length is 15 residues. Per the germline V gene, CDR1 is MNHEY and CDR2 is SVGAGI. V lost 4 bases and J 5 bases, leaving 17 bases between the germline ends. The CDR3, as DNA: TGTGCCAGCAGTTCTGTGGGGGCAGGGATGACTGAAGCTTTCTTT. The encoded protein is CASSSVGAGMTEAFF.

The V and J genes are TRBV25-1 and TRBJ2-2, with 9 bases fitting TRBD1. After removal of 1 base from V and 6 bases from J, the junction contained 12 bases not matched to a gene. This CDR3 contains 18 residues. The germline V gene has CDR1 MGHDK and CDR2 SYGVNS. Here the CDR3 reads CASSESGRGTGRSGELFF. CDR3 nucleotide sequence: TGTGCCAGCAGTGAATCCGGGCGGGGGACAGGGCGGTCCGGGGAGCTGTTTTTT.

The chain uses TRBV28 and TRBJ2-7; D is unresolved. The CDR3 is 11 residues long. The germline V and J ends were trimmed by 7 bases and 2 bases, with 6 bases remaining between them. The germline CDR1 and CDR2 sequences are MDHEN and SYDVKM. CDR3 region: CASTGTYEQYF. DNA of the CDR3: TGTGCCAGCACAGGTACCTACGAGCAGTACTTC.

This clonotype was picked up a small number of times. The chain employs TRBV9 and TRBJ2-3; 13 nucleotides align to TRBD2. The ends lost 4 bases at V and 0 bases at J; junction bases unmatched: 14. CDR3 length: 20 residues. Per the germline V gene, CDR1 is SGDLS and CDR2 is YYNGEE. DNA of the CDR3: TGTGCCAGCAGCCCCAGGGGCGGACTAGCGGGGGTTACTAGCACAGATACGCAGTATTTT. Protein: CASSPRGGLAGVTSTDTQYF.

This clonotype was seen at least ten times. The chain carries TRBV2 and TRBJ1-1, with D unresolved. The germline V gene encodes CDR1 SNHLY and CDR2 FYNNEI. The V end was cut by 4 bases, the J end by 7 bases, with 13 bases between. The CDR3 consists of 13 residues. The CDR3 here is CASSVVEGNEAFF. The CDR3, as DNA: TGTGCCAGCAGTGTTGTCGAAGGGAATGAAGCTTTCTTT.

This clonotype was counted a few times. The genes are TRBV2 and TRBJ1-5; 9 bases are shared with TRBD1. This CDR3 is built from 16 residues. V lost 4 bases, J lost 2 bases, and 6 bases stayed unmatched. CDR1 and CDR2 from the germline V gene are SNHLY and FYNNEI. Here the CDR3 reads CASSADRGVGNQPQHF. CDR3 bases: TGTGCCAGCAGTGCGGACAGGGGAGTGGGCAATCAGCCCCAGCATTTT.

The chain links TRBV6-5 to TRBJ1-5; 7 nucleotides agree with TRBD1. Trimming at V came to 4 bases and at J to 7 bases, leaving 7 bases not matched to a gene. The germline V gene encodes CDR1 MNHEY and CDR2 SVGAGI. This CDR3 region has 14 residues. The CDR3 loop is CASSSYRGGQPQHF. As DNA, the CDR3 is TGTGCCAGCAGTTCTTACAGGGGCGGGCAGCCCCAGCATTTT.

Ten or more counts support this clonotype. V and J are TRBV5-5 and TRBJ2-5; maybe TRBD1 (5 bases). The CDR3 extends over 14 amino acids. V was cut by 4 bases and J by 5 bases, with 15 bases left in between. Germline values: CDR1 SGHKS, CDR2 YYEKEE (reference sequence). The chain's CDR3 is CASSAGQLYETQYF. The CDR3 nucleotides read TGTGCCAGCAGCGCCGGACAACTGTACGAGACCCAGTACTTC.

This clonotype was detected a few times. The rearrangement uses TRBV6-2 or TRBV6-3 and TRBJ2-1, with D perhaps TRBD1 (6 bases). The CDR3 loop spans 13 amino acids. V gave up 7 bases and J gave up 7 bases, with 14 bases separating them. Germline lookup yields CDR1 MNHEY and CDR2 SVGEGT. The CDR3 is CASNVRGWNEQFF. The CDR3 DNA reads TGTGCCAGCAATGTGAGGGGGTGGAATGAGCAGTTCTTC.

This clonotype was seen a few times. This chain connects TRBV3-1 to TRBJ1-5; 8 bases line up with TRBD1. This CDR3 region has 16 residues. The germline gives CDR1 LGHDT, CDR2 YNNKEL (reference sequence). J gave up 7 bases and V 1 base, and 9 bases lay outside the gene matches. The CDR3 coding sequence is TGTGCCAGCAGCCAAGGCCATCAGGGGGCTCGGCAGCCCCAGCATTTT. Its protein is CASSQGHQGARQPQHF.

This clonotype was observed a handful of times. The rearrangement joins TRBV6-2 or TRBV6-3 to TRBJ1-1; the D gene is possibly TRBD1 (6 bases). CDR1 and CDR2 (germline): MNHEY, SVGEGT. Trimming stripped 7 bases from V and 5 bases from J, with 17 bases between. The CDR3 totals 14 residues. CDR3 region: CASTPGAGPTEAFF. Written as DNA, the CDR3 is TGTGCCAGCACTCCGGGGGCAGGGCCGACTGAAGCTTTCTTT.